These 5 T cell receptor beta chains were sequenced from one sample in a study of blood T cell repertoires in COVID-19. Assay: immunoSEQ multiplex PCR; the TCRdb copy retains only in-frame clones and omits some. The table lists 120,000 or so clones, 70% to 90% of them singletons, with approximately 5% in the top ten. The sequenced material came from peripheral blood. The source is a human donor in a cohort sampled during active COVID-19.

This chain links TRBV6-5 with TRBJ2-7; 8 bases align to TRBD2. The CDR3 consists of 15 residues. Germline V gene sequence: CDR1 MNHEY, CDR2 SVGAGI. V dropped 7 bases and J dropped 0; count of bases not matched to a gene: 8. The CDR3 reads CASTPRGTSSYEQYF. The CDR3 nucleotides read TGTGCCAGCACCCCCCGTGGGACTAGCTCCTACGAGCAGTACTTC.

The chain couples TRBV3-1 (or the pseudogene TRBV3-2) to TRBJ2-1, with TRBD1 identical over 7 bases. V lost 4 bases and J lost 5; bases outside the gene matches: 2. CDR1 LGHDT and CDR2 YNNKEL come from the germline V gene (reference sequence). The CDR3 loop spans 13 amino acids. CDR3 bases: TGTGCCAGCAGCCGAGGGACAGACAATGAGCAGTTCTTC. It codes for CASSRGTDNEQFF.

The V gene is TRBV5-1, the J gene TRBJ2-1; 12 bases are a match to TRBD2. J lost 2 bases, V lost 0 bases, and 9 bases had no gene match. Germline loops: CDR1 SGHRS, CDR2 YFSETQ. This CDR3 comprises 19 residues. The CDR3 DNA is TGCGCCAGCAGCTTGGGCGGACTAGCGGGAACCCAAACCTACAATGAGCAGTTCTTC. This encodes CASSLGGLAGTQTYNEQFF.

The chain couples TRBV24-1 to TRBJ2-1, with 7 bases matching TRBD1. Germline V gene data show CDR1 as KGHDR and CDR2 as SFDVKD. The CDR3 totals 16 residues. With V trimmed by 1 base and J by 3 bases, 5 bases remained unmatched. The CDR3 reads CATSDLGQASYNEQFF. As DNA, the CDR3 is TGTGCCACCAGTGATTTAGGACAGGCTAGCTACAATGAGCAGTTCTTC.

The V and J genes are TRBV18 and TRBJ2-2; 13 nucleotides line up with TRBD2. Germline CDR1 reads KGHSH; CDR2 reads LQKENI. V was clipped by 3 bases and J by 1 base; unmatched bases: 2. CDR3 size: 17 residues. The CDR3 DNA reads as TGTGCCAGCTCACCCCGACTAGCGGGAGGGAACACCGGGGAGCTGTTTTTT. It codes for CASSPRLAGGNTGELFF.